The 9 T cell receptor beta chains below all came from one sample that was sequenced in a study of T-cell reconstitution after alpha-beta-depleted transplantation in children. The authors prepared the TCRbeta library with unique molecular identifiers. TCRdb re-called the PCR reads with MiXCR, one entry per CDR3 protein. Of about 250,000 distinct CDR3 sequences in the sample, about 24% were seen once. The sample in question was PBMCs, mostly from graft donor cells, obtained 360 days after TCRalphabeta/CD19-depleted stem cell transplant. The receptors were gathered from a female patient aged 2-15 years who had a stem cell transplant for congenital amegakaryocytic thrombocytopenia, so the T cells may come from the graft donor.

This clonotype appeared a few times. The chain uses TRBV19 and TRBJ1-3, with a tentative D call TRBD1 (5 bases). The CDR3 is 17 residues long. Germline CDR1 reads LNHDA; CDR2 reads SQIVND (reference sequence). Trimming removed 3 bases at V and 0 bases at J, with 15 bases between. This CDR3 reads CASSILIDSPSGNTIYF. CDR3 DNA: TGTGCCAGTAGTATCCTTATCGACAGTCCCTCTGGAAACACCATATATTTT.

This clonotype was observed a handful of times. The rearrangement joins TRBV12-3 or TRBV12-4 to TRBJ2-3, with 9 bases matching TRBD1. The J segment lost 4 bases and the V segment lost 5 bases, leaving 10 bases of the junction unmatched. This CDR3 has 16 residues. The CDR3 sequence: CASSPRDRVLSDTQYF. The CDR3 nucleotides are TGTGCCAGCAGTCCCCGGGACAGGGTATTATCAGATACGCAGTATTTT.

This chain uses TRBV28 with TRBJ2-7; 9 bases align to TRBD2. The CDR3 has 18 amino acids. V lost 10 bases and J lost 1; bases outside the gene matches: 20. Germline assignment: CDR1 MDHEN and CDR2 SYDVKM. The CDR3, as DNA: TGTGCCACCTTTCCGGAGGGCACTAGCGGGCCCTTTTCCTACGAGCAGTACTTC. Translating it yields CATFPEGTSGPFSYEQYF.

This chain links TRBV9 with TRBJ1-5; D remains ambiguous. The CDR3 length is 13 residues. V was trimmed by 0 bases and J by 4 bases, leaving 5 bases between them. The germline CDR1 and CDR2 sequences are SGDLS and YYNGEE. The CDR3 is CASSVAPNQPQHF. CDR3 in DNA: TGTGCCAGCAGCGTAGCTCCAAATCAGCCCCAGCATTTT.

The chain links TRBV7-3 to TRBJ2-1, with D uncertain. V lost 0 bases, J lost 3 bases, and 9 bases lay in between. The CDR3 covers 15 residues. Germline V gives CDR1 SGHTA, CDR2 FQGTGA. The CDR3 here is CASSLTTANYNEQFF. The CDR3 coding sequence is TGTGCCAGCAGCTTAACCACGGCCAACTACAATGAGCAGTTCTTC.

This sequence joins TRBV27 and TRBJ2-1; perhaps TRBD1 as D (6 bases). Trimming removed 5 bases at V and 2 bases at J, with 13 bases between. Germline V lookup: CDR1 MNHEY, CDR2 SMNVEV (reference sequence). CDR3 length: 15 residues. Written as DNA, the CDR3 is TGTGCCAGCAGTGGGATACAGGGACCCTACAATGAGCAGTTCTTC. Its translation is CASSGIQGPYNEQFF.

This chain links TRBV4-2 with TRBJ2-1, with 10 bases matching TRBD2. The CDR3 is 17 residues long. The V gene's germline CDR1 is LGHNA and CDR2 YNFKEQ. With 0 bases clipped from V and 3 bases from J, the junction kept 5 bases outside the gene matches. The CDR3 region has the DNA TGTGCCAGCAGCCAAGATAGCGCTAGCGGGGGCTACAATGAGCAGTTCTTC. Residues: CASSQDSASGGYNEQFF.

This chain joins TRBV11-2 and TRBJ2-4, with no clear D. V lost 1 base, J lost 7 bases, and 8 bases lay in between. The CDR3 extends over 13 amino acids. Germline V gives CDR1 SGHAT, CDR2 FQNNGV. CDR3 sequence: CASSLGRVNIQYF. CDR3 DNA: TGTGCCAGCAGCTTAGGTCGGGTTAACATTCAGTACTTC. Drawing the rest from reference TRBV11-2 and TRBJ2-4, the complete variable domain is EAGVAQSPRYKIIEKRQSVAFWCNPISGHATLYWYQQILGQGPKLLIQFQNNGVVDDSQLPKDRFSAERLKGVDSTLKIQPAKLEDSAVYLCASSLGRVNIQYFGAGTRLSVL.

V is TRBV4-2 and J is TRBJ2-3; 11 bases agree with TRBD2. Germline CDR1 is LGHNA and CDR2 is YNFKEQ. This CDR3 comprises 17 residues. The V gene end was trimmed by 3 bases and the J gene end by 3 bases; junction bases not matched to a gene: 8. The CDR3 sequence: CASSQLDGTSGTDTQYF. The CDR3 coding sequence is TGTGCCAGCAGCCAGCTCGATGGGACTAGCGGAACAGATACGCAGTATTTT.